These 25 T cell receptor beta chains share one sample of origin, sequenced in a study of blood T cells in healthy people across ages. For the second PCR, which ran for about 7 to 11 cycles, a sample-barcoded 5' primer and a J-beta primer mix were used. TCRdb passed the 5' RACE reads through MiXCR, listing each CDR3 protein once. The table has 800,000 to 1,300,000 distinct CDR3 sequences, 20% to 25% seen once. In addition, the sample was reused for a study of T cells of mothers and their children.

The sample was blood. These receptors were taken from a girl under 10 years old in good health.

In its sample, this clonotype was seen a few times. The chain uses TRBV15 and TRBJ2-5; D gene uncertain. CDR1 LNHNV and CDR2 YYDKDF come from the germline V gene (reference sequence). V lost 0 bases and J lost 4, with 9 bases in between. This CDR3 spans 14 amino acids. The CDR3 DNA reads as TGTGCCACCAGCAGAGATCCCACGGGAGAGACCCAGTACTTC. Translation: CATSRDPTGETQYF.

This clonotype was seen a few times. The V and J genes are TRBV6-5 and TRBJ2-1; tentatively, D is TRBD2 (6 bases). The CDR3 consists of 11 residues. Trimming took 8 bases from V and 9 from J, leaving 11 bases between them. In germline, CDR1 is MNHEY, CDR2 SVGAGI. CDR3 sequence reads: CASHRGSEQFF. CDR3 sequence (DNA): TGTGCCAGCCATCGGGGGTCTGAGCAGTTCTTC.

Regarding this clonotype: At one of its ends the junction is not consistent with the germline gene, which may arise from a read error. In DNA, the CDR3 is TGTGCCAGCAGTAGGGGGGCTCTCCCTAACTATGGCTACTCCTTC. Protein sequence: CASSRGALPNYGYSF. The chain couples TRBV28 to TRBJ1-2; weak D call: TRBD1 (6 bases). This CDR3 has 15 residues. CDR1 is MDHEN, CDR2 SYDVKM, per germline.

The CDR3: CATSKQGVNEKLFF. The DNA for the CDR3 is TGTGCCACCTCTAAACAGGGAGTTAATGAAAAACTGTTTTTT. This chain joins TRBV28 and TRBJ1-4; maybe TRBD1 (6 bases). There are 14 residues in the CDR3. V was shortened by 10 bases and J by 4 bases, with 16 bases between the two germline ends. Germline CDR1 reads MDHEN; CDR2 reads SYDVKM. Together with reference TRBV28 and TRBJ1-4, the CDR3 gives the full variable domain: DVKVTQSSRYLVKRTGEKVFLECVQDMDHENMFWYRQDPGLGLRLIYFSYDVKMKEKGDIPEGYSVSREKKERFSLILESASTNQTSMYLCATSKQGVNEKLFFGSGTQLSVL.

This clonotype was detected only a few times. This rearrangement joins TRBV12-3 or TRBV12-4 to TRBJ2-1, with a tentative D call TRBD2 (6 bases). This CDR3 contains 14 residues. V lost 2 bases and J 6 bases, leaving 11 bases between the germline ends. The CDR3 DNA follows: TGTGCCAGCAGTTTAACCCTAGCGATCAATGAGCAGTTCTTC. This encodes CASSLTLAINEQFF.

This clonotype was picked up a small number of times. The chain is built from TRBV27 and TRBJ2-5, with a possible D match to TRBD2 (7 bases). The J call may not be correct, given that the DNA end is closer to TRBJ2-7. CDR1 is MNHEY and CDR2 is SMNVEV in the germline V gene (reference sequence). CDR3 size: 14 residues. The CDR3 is CASRVAGAIYEQYF. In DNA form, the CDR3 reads TGTGCCAGCAGAGTGGCGGGGGCGATCTACGAGCAGTACTTC.

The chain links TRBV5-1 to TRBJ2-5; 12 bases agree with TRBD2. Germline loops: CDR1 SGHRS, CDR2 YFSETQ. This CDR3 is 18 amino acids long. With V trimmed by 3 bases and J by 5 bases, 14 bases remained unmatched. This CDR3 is CASSSTFGLAGSWETQYF. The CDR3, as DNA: TGCGCCAGCAGCTCCACATTCGGACTAGCGGGGTCATGGGAGACCCAGTACTTC.

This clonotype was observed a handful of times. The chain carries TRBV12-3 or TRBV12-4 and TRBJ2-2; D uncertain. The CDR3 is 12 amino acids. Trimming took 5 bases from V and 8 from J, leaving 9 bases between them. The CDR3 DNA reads TGTGCCAGCAGTACGGTGATAGGGGAGCTGTTTTTT. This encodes CASSTVIGELFF.

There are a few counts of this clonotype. CDR3 DNA: TGTGCTAGTGGGGAAGCTAGCGGGGGACATAATGAGCAGTTCTTC. It translates to CASGEASGGHNEQFF. The V gene is TRBV12-5, the J gene TRBJ2-1; TRBD2 aligns across 10 bases. The ends lost 6 bases at V and 7 bases at J; junction bases unmatched: 9. The CDR3 contains 15 residues. Per the germline V gene, CDR1 is LGHNT and CDR2 is FRNRAP.

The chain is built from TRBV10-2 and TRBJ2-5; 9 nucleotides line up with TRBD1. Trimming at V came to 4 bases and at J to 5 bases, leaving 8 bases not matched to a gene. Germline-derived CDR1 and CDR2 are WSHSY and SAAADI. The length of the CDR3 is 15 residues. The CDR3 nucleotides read TGCGCCAGCAGTGTACCGGGACAGGGTTCCGAGACCCAGTACTTC. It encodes CASSVPGQGSETQYF.

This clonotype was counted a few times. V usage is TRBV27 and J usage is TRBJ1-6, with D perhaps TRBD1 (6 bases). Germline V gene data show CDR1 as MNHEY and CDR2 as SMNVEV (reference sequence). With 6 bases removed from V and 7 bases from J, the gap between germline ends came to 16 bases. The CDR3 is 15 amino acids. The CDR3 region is CASSRIPTGNSPLHF. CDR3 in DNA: TGTGCCAGCAGCCGCATACCAACAGGGAATTCACCCCTCCACTTT.

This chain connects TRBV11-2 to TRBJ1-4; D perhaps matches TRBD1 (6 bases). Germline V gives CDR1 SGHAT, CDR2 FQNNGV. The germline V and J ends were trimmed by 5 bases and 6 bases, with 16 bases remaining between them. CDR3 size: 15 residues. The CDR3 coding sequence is TGTGCCAGCAGCCCAAATACAGGGCCTTATGAAAAACTGTTTTTT. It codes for CASSPNTGPYEKLFF.

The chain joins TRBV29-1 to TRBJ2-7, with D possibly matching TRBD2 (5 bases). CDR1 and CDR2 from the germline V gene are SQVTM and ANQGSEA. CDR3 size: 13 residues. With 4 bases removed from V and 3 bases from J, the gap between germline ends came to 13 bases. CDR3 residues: CSVGASRSYEQYF. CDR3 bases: TGCAGCGTTGGAGCTAGCAGGAGCTACGAGCAGTACTTC.

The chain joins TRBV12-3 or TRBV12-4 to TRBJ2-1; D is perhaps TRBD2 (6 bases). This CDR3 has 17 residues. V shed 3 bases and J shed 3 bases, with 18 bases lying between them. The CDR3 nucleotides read TGTGCCAGCAGTTTCGCCCCTGGAGGGGACCTCTACAATGAGCAGTTCTTC. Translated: CASSFAPGGDLYNEQFF.

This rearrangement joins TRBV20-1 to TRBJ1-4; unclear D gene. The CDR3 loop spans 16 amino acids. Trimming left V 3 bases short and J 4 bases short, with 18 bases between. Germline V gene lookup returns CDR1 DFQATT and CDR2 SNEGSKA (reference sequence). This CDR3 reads CSARGRKPGGNEKLFF. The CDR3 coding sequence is TGCAGTGCTAGGGGGAGGAAGCCCGGAGGTAATGAAAAACTGTTTTTT.

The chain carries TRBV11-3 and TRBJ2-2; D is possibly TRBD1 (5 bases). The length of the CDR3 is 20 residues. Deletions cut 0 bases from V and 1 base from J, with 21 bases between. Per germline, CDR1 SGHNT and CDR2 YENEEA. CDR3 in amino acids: CASSLEGVLDSAGNTGELFF. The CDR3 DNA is TGTGCCAGCAGCTTAGAAGGGGTATTAGACTCAGCAGGGAACACCGGGGAGCTGTTTTTT.

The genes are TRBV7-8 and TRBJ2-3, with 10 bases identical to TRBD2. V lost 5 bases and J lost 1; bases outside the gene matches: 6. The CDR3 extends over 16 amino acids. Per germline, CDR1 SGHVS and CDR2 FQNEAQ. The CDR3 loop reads CASSPLAGVGTDTQYF. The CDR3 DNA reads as TGTGCCAGCAGCCCTCTAGCGGGGGTGGGCACAGATACGCAGTATTTT.

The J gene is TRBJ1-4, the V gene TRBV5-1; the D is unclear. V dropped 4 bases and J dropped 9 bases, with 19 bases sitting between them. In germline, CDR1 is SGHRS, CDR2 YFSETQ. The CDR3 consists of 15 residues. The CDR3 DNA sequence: TGCGCCAGCAGCGGCAGCCCAAGCGAAGGCCAAAAACTGTTTTTT. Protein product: CASSGSPSEGQKLFF.

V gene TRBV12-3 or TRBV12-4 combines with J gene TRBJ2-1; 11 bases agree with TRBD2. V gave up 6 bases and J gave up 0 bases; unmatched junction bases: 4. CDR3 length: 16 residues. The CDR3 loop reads CASSRLAGTSYNEQFF. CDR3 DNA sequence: TGTGCCAGCAGCCGACTAGCGGGGACCTCCTACAATGAGCAGTTCTTC.

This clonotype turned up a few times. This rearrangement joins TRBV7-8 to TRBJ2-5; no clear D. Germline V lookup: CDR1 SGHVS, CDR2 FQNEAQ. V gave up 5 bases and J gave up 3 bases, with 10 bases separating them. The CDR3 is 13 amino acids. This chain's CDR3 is CASSLRYKETQYF. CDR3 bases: TGTGCCAGCAGCCTCCGGTATAAAGAGACCCAGTACTTC.

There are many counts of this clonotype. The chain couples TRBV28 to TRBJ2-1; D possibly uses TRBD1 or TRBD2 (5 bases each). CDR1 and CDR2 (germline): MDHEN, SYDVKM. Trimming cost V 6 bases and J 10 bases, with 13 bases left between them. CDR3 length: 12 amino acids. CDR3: CASSLGTLEQFF. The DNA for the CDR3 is TGTGCCAGCAGCTTAGGGACCTTGGAGCAGTTCTTC.

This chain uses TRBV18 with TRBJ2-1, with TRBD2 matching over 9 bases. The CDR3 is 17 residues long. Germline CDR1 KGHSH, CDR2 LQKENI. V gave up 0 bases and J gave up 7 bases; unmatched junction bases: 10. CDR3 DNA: TGTGCCAGCTCACCACCCACAGGTAGCGGGAGTGTAAATGAGCAGTTCTTC. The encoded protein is CASSPPTGSGSVNEQFF.

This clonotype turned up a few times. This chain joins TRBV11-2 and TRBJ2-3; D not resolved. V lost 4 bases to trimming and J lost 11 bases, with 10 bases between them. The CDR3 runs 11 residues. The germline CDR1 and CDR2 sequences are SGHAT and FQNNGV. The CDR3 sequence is CASSSSPRQYF. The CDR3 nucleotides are TGTGCCAGCAGCTCGAGTCCGAGGCAGTATTTT.

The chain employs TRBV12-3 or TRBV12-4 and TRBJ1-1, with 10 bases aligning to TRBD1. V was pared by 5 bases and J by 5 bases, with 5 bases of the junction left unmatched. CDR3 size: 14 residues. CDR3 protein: CASSAGQGLTEAFF. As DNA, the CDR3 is TGTGCCAGCAGTGCGGGACAGGGGTTGACTGAAGCTTTCTTT.

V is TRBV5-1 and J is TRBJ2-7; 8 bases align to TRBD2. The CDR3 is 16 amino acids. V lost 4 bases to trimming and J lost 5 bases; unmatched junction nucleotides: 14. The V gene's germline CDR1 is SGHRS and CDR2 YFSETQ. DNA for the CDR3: TGCGCCAGCAGCCAACGTACTAGCGGTGGAGGAGACGAGCAGTACTTC. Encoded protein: CASSQRTSGGGDEQYF.